Each of the 32 T cell receptor beta chains below was sequenced from the same sample in a study of regulatory dendritic cells for organ transplantation. Measured with immunoSEQ multiplex PCR; TCRdb has only the in-frame clones, and not every one. Found here are 25,000 to 35,000 clones, 80% to 85% of them singletons; the top ten hold 0.08% to 0.11%. Sequenced: naive CD4+ T cells from blood. Subset specified: CD45RA+ naive T cells. The receptors come from a human donor in good health.

The count of this clone is one. V gene TRBV18 combines with J gene TRBJ1-3; no definite D call. Germline V lookup: CDR1 KGHSH, CDR2 LQKENI. Trimming removed 3 bases at V and 9 bases at J, with 18 bases between. This CDR3 is built from 15 residues. CDR3 nucleotides: TGTGCCAGCTCACCCATCACAGAGGCGGCGGGCACCATATATTTT. Translated, it gives CASSPITEAAGTIYF. Supplemented by reference TRBV18 and TRBJ1-3, the full variable domain reads NAGVMQNPRHLVRRRGQEARLRCSPMKGHSHVYWYRQLPEEGLKFMVYLQKENIIDESGMPKERFSAEFPKEGPSILRIQQVVRGDSAAYFCASSPITEAAGTIYFGEGSWLTVV.

This clone was seen a handful of times. The V gene is TRBV5-1, the J gene TRBJ1-1; D may be TRBD1 (6 bases). The CDR3 runs to 14 residues. CDR1 SGHRS and CDR2 YFSETQ come from the germline V gene. The ends were cut back, 4 bases at V and 5 bases at J, with 15 bases in the middle. The CDR3 region is CASSESTGRTEAFF. As DNA, the CDR3 is TGCGCCAGCAGCGAGTCTACAGGGAGAACTGAAGCTTTCTTT.

The chain recombines TRBV7-2 with TRBJ1-1, with TRBD1 as a possible D gene (5 bases). Between the trimmed V and J ends, which lost 4 bases and 0 bases, there was a span of 12 bases. CDR3 length: 15 amino acids. Germline V gives CDR1 SGHTA, CDR2 FQGNSA. CDR3 protein: CASSSQVIMNTEAFF. The DNA for the CDR3 is TGTGCCAGCAGCTCACAGGTTATCATGAACACTGAAGCTTTCTTT.

The chain uses TRBV29-1 and TRBJ1-2; D not resolved. The CDR3 is 13 amino acids. V was shortened by 2 bases and J by 6 bases, with 13 bases between the two germline ends. Germline V CDR1 and CDR2: SQVTM, ANQGSEA. CDR3 DNA: TGCAGCGTTGAAAATGTTCGAGGCGATGGCTACACCTTC. Amino acids: CSVENVRGDGYTF.

This clone appeared once. This rearrangement joins TRBV2 to TRBJ2-3; D might be TRBD2 (5 bases). The V gene lost 6 bases and the J gene lost 2 bases, with 12 bases spanning the gap. Germline values: CDR1 SNHLY, CDR2 FYNNEI. The CDR3 contains 14 residues. CDR3 coding DNA: TGTGCCAGCAGAAGCGGCCCCCACACAGATACGCAGTATTTT. As protein: CASRSGPHTDTQYF.

The chain combines TRBV28 with TRBJ1-2, with 10 bases matching TRBD1. The CDR3 extends over 15 amino acids. Germline assignment: CDR1 MDHEN and CDR2 SYDVKM. V shed 4 bases and J 7 bases; nucleotides not matched to a gene: 9. In DNA, the CDR3 is TGTGCCAGCAGTTACGGACAGGGGGGATTGGTTGGCTACACCTTC. Translating gives CASSYGQGGLVGYTF.

The V and J genes are TRBV11-3 and TRBJ2-7; 10 bases fit TRBD2. Unmatched junction bases numbered 14, after V lost 3 bases and J lost 3 bases. This CDR3 comprises 18 residues. CDR1 is SGHNT and CDR2 is YENEEA in the germline V gene. CDR3 sequence: CASSLELAGSPRVYEQYF. CDR3 coding DNA: TGTGCCAGCAGCTTGGAACTAGCGGGGTCCCCGAGAGTCTACGAGCAGTACTTC.

This clone turned up a few times. The chain joins TRBV7-9 to TRBJ2-2; the match to TRBD1 covers 8 bases. With 5 bases clipped from V and 5 bases from J, the junction kept 7 bases outside the gene matches. The CDR3 consists of 15 residues. The germline V gene has CDR1 SEHNR and CDR2 FQNEAQ (reference sequence). CDR3 protein: CASSRGQGVTGELFF. As DNA, the CDR3 is TGTGCCAGCAGCCGAGGACAGGGAGTTACCGGGGAGCTGTTTTTT.

The chain links TRBV5-1 to TRBJ2-1; no definite D call. This CDR3 has 14 amino acids. Germline V gives CDR1 SGHRS, CDR2 YFSETQ. The germline V and J ends were trimmed by 1 base and 0 bases, with 5 bases remaining between them. The CDR3 is CASSLYSSYNEQFF. CDR3 bases: TGCGCCAGCAGCTTGTACAGCTCCTACAATGAGCAGTTCTTC. The whole variable domain, remainder taken from reference TRBV5-1 and TRBJ2-1, is KAGVTQTPRYLIKTRGQQVTLSCSPISGHRSVSWYQQTPGQGLQFLFEYFSETQRNKGNFPGRFSGRQFSNSRSEMNVSTLELGDSALYLCASSLYSSYNEQFFGPGTRLTVL.

To note about this clone: The junction shows a germline mismatch at one end, possibly a read error. The chain has TRBV7-7 and TRBJ2-5; no clear D. The CDR3 totals 13 residues. Per the germline V gene, CDR1 is SSHAT and CDR2 is FNYEAQ (reference sequence). CDR3 protein: CASSLKPPETQYF. CDR3 bases: TGTGCTAGCAGCTTAAAGCCACCAGAGACCCAGTACTTC.

The rearrangement links TRBV2 to TRBJ2-3; the D gene is possibly TRBD1 (5 bases). The CDR3 consists of 14 residues. From germline, CDR1 is SNHLY and CDR2 FYNNEI. V was clipped by 1 base and J by 2 bases, with 7 bases between them. CDR3 DNA sequence: TGTGCCAGCAGTGAAGGGGGCTCCACAGATACGCAGTATTTT. Translated, it gives CASSEGGSTDTQYF.

The chain combines TRBV5-6 with TRBJ2-5; 9 nucleotides agree with TRBD2. The CDR3 contains 14 residues. Germline-derived CDR1 and CDR2 are SGHDT and YYEEEE. The trim removed 3 bases at V and 4 bases at J, leaving 4 bases unmatched. The CDR3 DNA is TGTGCCAGCAGCTCCCTGCGGGGGGGAGAGACCCAGTACTTC. Amino acids: CASSSLRGGETQYF.

The chain links TRBV4-2 to TRBJ2-1; a possible D gene is TRBD2 (6 bases). Deletions cut 0 bases from V and 6 bases from J, with 15 bases between. The CDR3 loop spans 16 amino acids. CDR1 is LGHNA, CDR2 YNFKEQ, per germline. CDR3 DNA sequence: TGTGCCAGCAGCCAAGATCGGGGGACTGGCCTCAATGAGCAGTTCTTC. Translation gives CASSQDRGTGLNEQFF.

This clone showed up just a few times. The genes are TRBV6-4 and TRBJ1-5; D may be TRBD1 (5 bases). Germline values: CDR1 MRHNA, CDR2 SNTAGT. The ends were cut back, 2 bases at V and 7 bases at J, with 6 bases in the middle. The CDR3 has 12 amino acids. The chain's CDR3 is CASSDPGQPQHF. The CDR3 DNA follows: TGTGCCAGCAGTGACCCAGGGCAGCCCCAGCATTTT.

A single count supports this clone. The chain uses TRBV2 and TRBJ1-2; 8 bases line up with TRBD1. Per the germline V gene, CDR1 is SNHLY and CDR2 is FYNNEI. Trimming removed 2 bases from V and 2 bases from J; junction bases left unmatched: 4. This CDR3 is built from 15 residues. The CDR3 nucleotides read TGTGCCAGCAGTGAAATGACAGGGGTGAACTATGGCTACACCTTC. Translated: CASSEMTGVNYGYTF. The whole variable domain, filled in from reference TRBV2 and TRBJ1-2, reads EPEVTQTPSHQVTQMGQEVILRCVPISNHLYFYWYRQILGQKVEFLVSFYNNEISEKSEIFDDQFSVERPDGSNFTLKIRSTKLEDSAMYFCASSEMTGVNYGYTFGSGTRLTVV.

The DNA of the CDR3 is TGTGCCAGCTCACCCCTTACTAGCGGGGTCCCCAATGAGCAGTTCTTC. Protein: CASSPLTSGVPNEQFF. The chain carries TRBV18 and TRBJ2-1; 10 nucleotides agree with TRBD2. V gave up 3 bases and J gave up 6 bases; unmatched junction bases: 8. Germline lookup yields CDR1 KGHSH and CDR2 LQKENI. CDR3 size: 16 residues.

This chain uses TRBV5-8 with TRBJ2-3; possible D gene TRBD1, 6 bases. The V gene lost 3 bases and the J gene lost 0 bases, with 14 bases spanning the gap. Germline lookup yields CDR1 SGHTS and CDR2 YDEGEE. The CDR3 is 16 residues long. The CDR3 region has the DNA TGTGCCAGCAGCTCCGGGACACAGGCAAGCACAGATACGCAGTATTTT. It yields the protein CASSSGTQASTDTQYF.

J is TRBJ2-2 and V is TRBV27; TRBD2 matches 12 bases. This CDR3 region has 17 residues. Germline CDR1 reads MNHEY; CDR2 reads SMNVEV (reference sequence). V dropped 0 bases and J dropped 1; count of bases not matched to a gene: 0. CDR3 nucleotide sequence: TGTGCCAGCAGTTTATCGACTAGCGGGGGGAACACCGGGGAGCTGTTTTTT. This sequence encodes CASSLSTSGGNTGELFF.

This clone was observed a few times. The chain has TRBV19 and TRBJ1-5; D possibly corresponds to TRBD1 (6 bases). This CDR3 region has 15 residues. Germline values: CDR1 LNHDA, CDR2 SQIVND (reference sequence). Trimming cost V 0 bases and J 4 bases, with 10 bases left between them. The chain's CDR3 is CASSIDGTLNQPQHF. In nucleotides, the CDR3 is TGTGCCAGTAGTATAGACGGGACACTTAATCAGCCCCAGCATTTT.

V and J are TRBV7-2 and TRBJ2-7; 10 nucleotides match TRBD2. The CDR3 is made up of 15 amino acids. CDR1 is SGHTA, CDR2 FQGNSA, per germline. J lost 7 bases, V lost 7 bases, and 13 bases had no gene match. The CDR3 DNA reads as TGTGCCAGCACCAACCCCCTAAGCGGGGGGGAGGAGCAGTACTTC. Translated, it gives CASTNPLSGGEEQYF. The full variable domain, rest sourced from reference TRBV7-2 and TRBJ2-7, is GAGVSQSPSNKVTEKGKDVELRCDPISGHTALYWYRQSLGQGLEFLIYFQGNSAPDKSGLPSDRFSAERTGGSVSTLTIQRTQQEDSAVYLCASTNPLSGGEEQYFGPGTRLTVT.

This sequence joins TRBV4-1 and TRBJ2-5; 7 bases line up with TRBD2. The CDR3 runs to 16 residues. Looked up from germline, CDR1 is MGHRA and CDR2 is YSYEKL. V shed 1 base and J 5 bases; nucleotides not matched to a gene: 10. The CDR3 loop is CASSQVAGGGMETQYF. In nucleotides, the CDR3 is TGCGCCAGCAGCCAAGTTGCCGGGGGAGGGATGGAGACCCAGTACTTC.

The CDR3: CASSLPAGTTDTQYF. The DNA of the CDR3 is TGTGCCAGCAGCTTGCCAGCGGGGACCACAGATACGCAGTATTTT. V is TRBV5-5 and J is TRBJ2-3; 7 bases map to TRBD2. This CDR3 comprises 15 residues. V gave up 1 base and J gave up 2 bases; unmatched junction bases: 4. The germline gives CDR1 SGHKS, CDR2 YYEKEE (reference sequence). Full variable domain (outside the CDR3, taken from reference TRBV5-5 and TRBJ2-3): DAGVTQSPTHLIKTRGQQVTLRCSPISGHKSVSWYQQVLGQGPQFIFQYYEKEERGRGNFPDRFSARQFPNYSSELNVNALLLGDSALYLCASSLPAGTTDTQYFGPGTRLTVL.

The chain joins TRBV9 to TRBJ2-1, with 10 bases that match TRBD2. J lost 0 bases, V lost 1 base, and 4 bases had no gene match. The CDR3 length is 17 residues. CDR1 and CDR2 from the germline V gene are SGDLS and YYNGEE. Here the CDR3 DNA reads TGTGCCAGCAGCGTATCCGCTAGCGGGGGCTCCTACAATGAGCAGTTCTTC. Translation gives CASSVSASGGSYNEQFF.

The chain employs TRBV7-9 and TRBJ1-2; no reliable D call. The CDR3 covers 17 residues. V was clipped by 1 base and J by 4 bases, with 19 bases between them. Per germline, CDR1 SEHNR and CDR2 FQNEAQ (reference sequence). The CDR3 bases are TGTGCCAGCAGCTTAGGTAGTCTGCCTCAACGCCCCTATGGCTACACCTTC. This codes for CASSLGSLPQRPYGYTF.

The rearrangement joins TRBV6-1 to TRBJ1-5, with D tentatively TRBD1 (6 bases). Germline CDR1 and CDR2: MNHNS and SASEGT. The V end was cut by 0 bases, the J end by 10 bases, with 19 bases between. This CDR3 is built from 16 residues. As DNA, the CDR3 is TGTGCCAGCAGTGAAGCCCCCGGGACATCTACCCCCCCCCAGCATTTT. It codes for CASSEAPGTSTPPQHF.

The table lists this clone with a few counts. The chain employs TRBV5-6 and TRBJ1-2, with TRBD1 as a possible D gene (6 bases). CDR3 length: 15 residues. V lost 4 bases and J lost 5, with 18 bases in between. Germline CDR1 reads SGHDT; CDR2 reads YYEEEE. In nucleotides, the CDR3 is TGTGCCAGCAGCCAAAGACAGGTACAATGGTATGGCTACACCTTC. Residues: CASSQRQVQWYGYTF.

The chain joins TRBV12-5 to TRBJ1-1, with a weak D call TRBD1 (6 bases). The CDR3 sequence is 13 residues long. CDR1 and CDR2 from the germline V gene are LGHNT and FRNRAP. The germline V and J ends were trimmed by 7 bases and 1 base, with 10 bases remaining between them. The CDR3: CASVGDTNTEAFF. CDR3 bases: TGTGCTAGTGTCGGGGACACGAACACTGAAGCTTTCTTT.

This chain links TRBV4-1 with TRBJ1-2; 9 bases are shared with TRBD1. J lost 3 bases, V lost 4 bases, and 6 bases had no gene match. CDR3 size: 15 residues. Germline CDR1 reads MGHRA; CDR2 reads YSYEKL. The CDR3 sequence: CASSRRTGEDYGYTF. The CDR3 DNA reads as TGCGCCAGCAGCCGTCGGACAGGGGAAGACTATGGCTACACCTTC.

The gene calls are TRBV18 and TRBJ1-2, with D perhaps matching TRBD1 (6 bases). The CDR3 has 16 residues. CDR1 is KGHSH, CDR2 LQKENI, per germline. V lost 3 bases and J lost 7, with 21 bases in between. This chain's CDR3 is CASSPGNQGRGTGYTF. The CDR3, as DNA: TGTGCCAGCTCACCTGGGAATCAGGGGAGAGGTACTGGCTACACCTTC.

The chain carries TRBV7-2 and TRBJ1-6, with D maybe TRBD1 (5 bases). Trimming took 8 bases from V and 9 from J, leaving 11 bases between them. The CDR3 is made up of 12 amino acids. The germline gives CDR1 SGHTA, CDR2 FQGNSA. CDR3 DNA sequence: TGTGCCAGCGAGCTGGGGGGTTCACCCCTCCACTTT. Its translation is CASELGGSPLHF.

The CDR3 region has the DNA TGTGCCAGCAGCCCTGGCGGGTGGTCCTACAATGAGCAGTTCTTC. Translated, it gives CASSPGGWSYNEQFF. V gene TRBV6-5 combines with J gene TRBJ2-1; D is perhaps TRBD2 (5 bases). The CDR3 runs 15 residues. Deletions cut 6 bases from V and 1 base from J, with 13 bases between. Germline values: CDR1 MNHEY, CDR2 SVGAGI.

The chain recombines TRBV11-2 with TRBJ2-3; 11 positions agree with TRBD2. Losses at the gene ends were 5 bases for V and 2 bases for J; bases not matched to a gene: 6. CDR3 size: 16 residues. The V gene's germline CDR1 is SGHAT and CDR2 FQNNGV. The CDR3 loop reads CASSTRLAGITDTQYF. CDR3 sequence (DNA): TGTGCCAGCAGCACCCGACTAGCGGGGATCACAGATACGCAGTATTTT.